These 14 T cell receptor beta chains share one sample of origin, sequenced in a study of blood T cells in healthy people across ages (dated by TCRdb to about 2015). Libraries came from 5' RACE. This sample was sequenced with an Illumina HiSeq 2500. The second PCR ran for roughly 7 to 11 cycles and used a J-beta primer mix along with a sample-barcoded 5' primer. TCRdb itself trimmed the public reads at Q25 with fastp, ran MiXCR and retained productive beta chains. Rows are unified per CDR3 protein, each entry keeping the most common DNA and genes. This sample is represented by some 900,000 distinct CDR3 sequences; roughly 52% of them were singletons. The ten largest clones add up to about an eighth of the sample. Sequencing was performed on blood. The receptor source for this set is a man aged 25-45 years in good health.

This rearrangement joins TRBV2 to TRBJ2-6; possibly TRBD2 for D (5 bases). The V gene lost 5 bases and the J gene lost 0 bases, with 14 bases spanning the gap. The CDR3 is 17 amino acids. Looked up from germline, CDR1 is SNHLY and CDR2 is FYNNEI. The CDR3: CASSYSEPGSGANVLTF. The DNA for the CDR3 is TGTGCCAGCAGTTATAGCGAGCCCGGCTCTGGGGCCAACGTCCTGACTTTC.

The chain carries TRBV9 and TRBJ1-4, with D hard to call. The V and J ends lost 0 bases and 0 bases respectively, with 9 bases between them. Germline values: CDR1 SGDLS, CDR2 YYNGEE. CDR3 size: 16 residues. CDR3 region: CASSVGTFTTNEKLFF. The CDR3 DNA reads TGTGCCAGCAGCGTAGGGACCTTCACAACTAATGAAAAACTGTTTTTT.

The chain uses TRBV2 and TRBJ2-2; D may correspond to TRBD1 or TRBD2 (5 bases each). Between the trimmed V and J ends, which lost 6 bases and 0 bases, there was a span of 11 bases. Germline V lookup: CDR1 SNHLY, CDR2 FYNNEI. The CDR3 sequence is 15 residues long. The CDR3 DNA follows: TGTGCCAGCAGGGGGGTAACGTCGAACACCGGGGAGCTGTTTTTT. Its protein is CASRGVTSNTGELFF.

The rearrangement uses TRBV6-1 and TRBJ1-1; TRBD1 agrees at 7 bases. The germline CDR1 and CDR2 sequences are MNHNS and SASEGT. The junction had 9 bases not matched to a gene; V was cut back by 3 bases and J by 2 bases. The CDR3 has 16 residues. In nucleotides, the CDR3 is TGTGCCAGCAGTGACGGGATAGGGACAGCAAACACTGAAGCTTTCTTT. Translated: CASSDGIGTANTEAFF.

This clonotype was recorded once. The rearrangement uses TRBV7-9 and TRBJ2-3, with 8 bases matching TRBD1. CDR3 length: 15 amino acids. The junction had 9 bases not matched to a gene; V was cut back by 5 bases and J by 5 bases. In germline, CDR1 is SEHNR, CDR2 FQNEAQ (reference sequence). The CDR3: CASSDDDRGIDTQYF. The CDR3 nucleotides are TGTGCCAGCAGCGACGATGACAGGGGTATAGATACGCAGTATTTT.

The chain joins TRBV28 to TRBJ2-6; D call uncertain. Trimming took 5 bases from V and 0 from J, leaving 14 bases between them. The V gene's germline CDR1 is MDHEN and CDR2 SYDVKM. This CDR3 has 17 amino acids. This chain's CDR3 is CASSRTESSSGANVLTF. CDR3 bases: TGTGCCAGCAGTCGGACGGAGAGTAGCTCTGGGGCCAACGTCCTGACTTTC.

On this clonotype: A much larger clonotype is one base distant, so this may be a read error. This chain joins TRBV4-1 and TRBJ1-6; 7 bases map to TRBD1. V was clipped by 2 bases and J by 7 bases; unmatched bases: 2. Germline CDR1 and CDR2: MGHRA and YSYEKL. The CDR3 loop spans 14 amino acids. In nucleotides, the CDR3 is TGCGCCAGCAGCCAAATAGGGGGCAATTCACCCCTCCACTTT. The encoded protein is CASSQIGGNSPLHF.

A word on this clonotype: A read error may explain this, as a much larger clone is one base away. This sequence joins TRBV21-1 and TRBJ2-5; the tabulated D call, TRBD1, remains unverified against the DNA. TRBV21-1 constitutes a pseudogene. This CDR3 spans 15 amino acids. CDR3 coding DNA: TGTGCCAGCCGCCCGGCGACAGGCTTCTACAATGAGCAGTACTTC. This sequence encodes CASRPATGFYNEQYF.

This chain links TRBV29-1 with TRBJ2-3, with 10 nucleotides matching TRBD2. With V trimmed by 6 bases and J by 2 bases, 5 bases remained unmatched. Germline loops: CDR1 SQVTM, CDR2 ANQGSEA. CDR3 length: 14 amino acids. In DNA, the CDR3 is TGCAGCGTCGGACTAGCGGTTTACACAGATACGCAGTATTTT. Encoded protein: CSVGLAVYTDTQYF.

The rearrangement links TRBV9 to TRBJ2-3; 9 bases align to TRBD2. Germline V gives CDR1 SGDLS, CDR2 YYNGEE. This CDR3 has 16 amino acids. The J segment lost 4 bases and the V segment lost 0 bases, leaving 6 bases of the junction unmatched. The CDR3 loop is CASSVVAGAGADTQYF. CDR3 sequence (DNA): TGTGCCAGCAGCGTAGTAGCGGGGGCAGGGGCAGATACGCAGTATTTT.

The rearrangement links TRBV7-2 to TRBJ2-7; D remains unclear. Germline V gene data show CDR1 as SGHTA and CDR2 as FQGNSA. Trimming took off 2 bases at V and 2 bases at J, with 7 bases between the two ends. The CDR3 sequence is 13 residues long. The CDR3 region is CASSLMQTYEQYF. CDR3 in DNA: TGTGCCAGCAGCTTAATGCAAACCTACGAGCAGTACTTC.

The chain's CDR3 is CSVSVGLAGNHNEQYF. The CDR3 nucleotides read TGCAGCGTCTCAGTTGGACTAGCGGGGAACCACAATGAGCAGTACTTC. The rearrangement links TRBV29-1 to TRBJ2-5; 12 bases line up with TRBD2. The V and J ends lost 6 bases and 11 bases, in that order; junction bases with no gene match: 19. This CDR3 has 16 amino acids. Germline assignment: CDR1 SQVTM and CDR2 ANQGSEA.

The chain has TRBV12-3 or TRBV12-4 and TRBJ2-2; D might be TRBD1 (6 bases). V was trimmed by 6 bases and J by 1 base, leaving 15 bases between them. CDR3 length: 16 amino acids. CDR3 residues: CASRKSGALNTGELFF. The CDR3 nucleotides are TGTGCCAGCAGAAAATCAGGGGCCCTGAACACCGGGGAGCTGTTTTTT.

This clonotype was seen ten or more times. The DNA for the CDR3 is TGTGCCAGCAGCGACGACAGGGACAACACTGAAGCTTTCTTT. Residues: CASSDDRDNTEAFF. V gene TRBV25-1 combines with J gene TRBJ1-1; 7 positions agree with TRBD1. The junction had 6 bases not matched to a gene; V was cut back by 6 bases and J by 2 bases. Germline V gene sequence: CDR1 MGHDK, CDR2 SYGVNS. This CDR3 comprises 14 residues.